This TCR beta chain was identified during a study of shared clonotypes between healthy human individuals. CDR1 and CDR2 (germline): MDHEN, SYDVKM. The V gene end was trimmed by 1 base and the J gene end by 6 bases; junction bases not matched to a gene: 7. The CDR3 has 16 amino acids. The sample holds a few counts of this clone. Healthy HIV-negative adults without recent acute infections or vaccinations served as donors. Among the donors, all were Caucasian adults who lived in Nashville, Tennessee. Unsorted samples, those not sorted, used 75 million to 90 million PBMCs for genomic DNA. Each PCR replicate run on unsorted PBMC took in about 300 ng DNA, 25,000 to 30,000 T cell genomes. Produced via immunoSEQ multiplex PCR; TCRdb's table is partial and in-frame only. Of a few hundred thousand clones in the sample, roughly 85% are singletons; the top ten hold more than 10%.

The chain uses TRBV28 and TRBJ2-7; 12 nucleotides line up with TRBD1. This clonotype was obtained from a woman aged 40-49 years in good health. Some clones in this sample may be carry-over from other donors' samples. The sample taken for sequencing was PBMCs. The CDR3: CASSLFRGQGAGEQYF. The DNA of the CDR3 is TGTGCCAGCAGTTTATTTCGGGGACAGGGGGCTGGCGAGCAGTACTTC.